These 18 T cell receptor beta chains were sequenced from one sample in a study of T cell responses to AZD1222 COVID-19 vaccine. Repertoires were generated with immunoSEQ multiplex PCR, while TCRdb's copy carries only in-frame clones and drops some. The sample has approximately 150,000 clones, over 85% seen once. The source was peripheral blood, collected on day 0 of AZD1222 vaccination. The origin of the receptors is an adult in good health.

The rearrangement uses TRBV2 and TRBJ1-1; D is unresolved. V was clipped by 1 base and J by 1 base, with 4 bases between them. The CDR3 is 13 amino acids. CDR1 and CDR2 from the germline V gene are SNHLY and FYNNEI. The CDR3 spells CASSEVPNTEAFF. The CDR3 DNA sequence: TGTGCCAGCAGTGAAGTTCCGAACACTGAAGCTTTCTTT. Supplemented by reference TRBV2 and TRBJ1-1, the full variable domain reads EPEVTQTPSHQVTQMGQEVILRCVPISNHLYFYWYRQILGQKVEFLVSFYNNEISEKSEIFDDQFSVERPDGSNFTLKIRSTKLEDSAMYFCASSEVPNTEAFFGQGTRLTVV.

This chain joins TRBV6-5 and TRBJ1-5; no clear D gene. The CDR3 totals 16 residues. V shed 4 bases and J shed 2 bases, with 15 bases lying between them. Looked up from germline, CDR1 is MNHEY and CDR2 is SVGAGI. This CDR3 reads CASSSGEGIGNQPQHF. Here the CDR3 DNA reads TGTGCCAGCAGTTCCGGAGAAGGGATAGGCAATCAGCCCCAGCATTTT.

The V call is TRBV3-1 (or the pseudogene TRBV3-2), the J call TRBJ2-7; maybe TRBD2 (5 bases). This CDR3 has 15 amino acids. The V gene lost 1 base and the J gene lost 3 bases, with 13 bases spanning the gap. The V gene's germline CDR1 is LGHDT and CDR2 YNNKEL (reference sequence). The CDR3 nucleotides read TGTGCCAGCAGCCAAGCTTTCGGAGGATTCTACGAGCAGTACTTC. Translated: CASSQAFGGFYEQYF.

This clone was recorded only once. The J gene is TRBJ2-1, the V gene TRBV6-5, with 7 bases identical to TRBD2. Germline V gene sequence: CDR1 MNHEY, CDR2 SVGAGI. The CDR3 has 15 amino acids. Trimming removed 6 bases from V and 9 bases from J; junction bases left unmatched: 14. CDR3 sequence: CASSLAGMQRGEQFF. CDR3 DNA sequence: TGTGCCAGCAGCTTAGCGGGTATGCAAAGGGGTGAGCAGTTCTTC.

CDR3 DNA sequence: TGTGCCAGCAGCCAAGATCCCGCTAACAGGGGCTCCTATAATTCACCCCTCCACTTT. Translating gives CASSQDPANRGSYNSPLHF. V and J are TRBV4-2 and TRBJ1-6, with 7 bases lining up with TRBD1. The J segment lost 0 bases and the V segment lost 0 bases, leaving 8 bases of the junction unmatched. The V gene's germline CDR1 is LGHNA and CDR2 YNFKEQ. The CDR3 extends over 19 amino acids.

The rearrangement links TRBV5-1 to TRBJ2-5, with 9 bases that match TRBD2. The CDR3 is 18 residues long. Germline V gives CDR1 SGHRS, CDR2 YFSETQ. The trim removed 0 bases at V and 5 bases at J, leaving 14 bases unmatched. CDR3 DNA sequence: TGCGCCAGCAGCTTGGAGGCATCGGGACTAGCTACCACGGAGACCCAGTACTTC. Amino acid sequence: CASSLEASGLATTETQYF. Based on the CDR3 plus reference TRBV5-1 and TRBJ2-5, the full variable domain is KAGVTQTPRYLIKTRGQQVTLSCSPISGHRSVSWYQQTPGQGLQFLFEYFSETQRNKGNFPGRFSGRQFSNSRSEMNVSTLELGDSALYLCASSLEASGLATTETQYFGPGTRLLVL.

V gene TRBV3-1 (or the pseudogene TRBV3-2) combines with J gene TRBJ1-2; D is ambiguous. Trimming stripped 4 bases from V and 3 bases from J, with 9 bases between. CDR3 length equals 13 residues. Germline values: CDR1 LGHDT, CDR2 YNNKEL (reference sequence). The CDR3 DNA sequence: TGTGCCAGCAGCCTCGGTCAGGACTATGGCTACACCTTC. Its translation is CASSLGQDYGYTF.

The J gene is TRBJ2-3, the V gene TRBV5-1; 7 nucleotides match TRBD2. Unmatched junction bases numbered 7, after V lost 7 bases and J lost 2 bases. CDR1 SGHRS and CDR2 YFSETQ come from the germline V gene. CDR3 length: 14 amino acids. CDR3 loop: CASAGAGLTDTQYF. The CDR3 DNA sequence: TGCGCCAGCGCAGGAGCGGGGCTCACAGATACGCAGTATTTT.

The chain uses TRBV9 and TRBJ2-1; 10 bases line up with TRBD2. CDR1 SGDLS and CDR2 YYNGEE come from the germline V gene. V shed 0 bases, J shed 7 bases, and the junction held 4 bases outside the gene matches. CDR3 length: 15 amino acids. CDR3 bases: TGTGCCAGCAGCGTAGGAGCGGGAGGGTTTAATGAGCAGTTCTTC. Residues: CASSVGAGGFNEQFF.

The chain recombines TRBV9 with TRBJ2-5, with D possibly TRBD1 on 5 matching bases. Germline assignment: CDR1 SGDLS and CDR2 YYNGEE. The length of the CDR3 is 14 residues. V was clipped by 3 bases and J by 1 base, with 10 bases between them. CDR3 loop: CASSGRQIQETQYF. CDR3 sequence (DNA): TGTGCCAGCAGCGGCAGACAGATCCAAGAGACCCAGTACTTC. Full variable domain (remainder filled in from reference TRBV9 and TRBJ2-5): DSGVTQTPKHLITATGQRVTLRCSPRSGDLSVYWYQQSLDQGLQFLIQYYNGEERAKGNILERFSAQQFPDLHSELNLSSLELGDSALYFCASSGRQIQETQYFGPGTRLLVL.

The rearrangement links TRBV29-1 to TRBJ2-2; D ambiguous. The CDR3 runs to 13 residues. Trimming removed 7 bases from V and 3 bases from J, with 12 bases in between. Germline V gene sequence: CDR1 SQVTM, CDR2 ANQGSEA. In DNA, the CDR3 is TGCAGCGCGGGCGTCCGGGACACCGGGGAGCTGTTTTTT. Translating it yields CSAGVRDTGELFF.

The chain joins TRBV2 to TRBJ1-2, with unresolved D. The CDR3 covers 13 residues. V was pared by 2 bases and J by 7 bases, with 11 bases between. Germline CDR1 and CDR2: SNHLY and FYNNEI. CDR3 in amino acids: CASSEPPAGGYTF. CDR3 DNA sequence: TGTGCCAGCAGTGAACCCCCCGCGGGTGGCTACACCTTC.

In its sample, this clone was seen a few times. This sequence joins TRBV4-2 and TRBJ1-5, with D tentatively TRBD1 (6 bases). The CDR3 contains 15 residues. CDR1 LGHNA and CDR2 YNFKEQ come from the germline V gene. Trimming removed 3 bases from V and 5 bases from J, with 14 bases in between. The CDR3 loop is CASSQVRDTYQPQHF. In DNA form, the CDR3 reads TGTGCCAGCAGCCAGGTCCGGGACACCTATCAGCCCCAGCATTTT.

The V gene is TRBV29-1, the J gene TRBJ1-2, with a possible D match to TRBD1 (6 bases). CDR1 and CDR2 from the germline V gene are SQVTM and ANQGSEA. This CDR3 has 14 amino acids. Deletions cut 7 bases from V and 4 bases from J, with 19 bases between. The CDR3 sequence is CSGGEEQGLYGYTF. In DNA form, the CDR3 reads TGCAGCGGCGGAGAGGAACAGGGCCTCTATGGCTACACCTTC.

This rearrangement joins TRBV6-2 or TRBV6-3 to TRBJ2-7, with 12 bases matching TRBD2. Germline V lookup: CDR1 MNHEY, CDR2 SVGEGT. V lost 2 bases, J lost 4 bases, and 3 bases stayed unmatched. The CDR3 extends over 15 amino acids. CDR3 protein: CASSYRGTSGYEQYF. For the CDR3, the DNA is TGTGCCAGCAGTTACCGGGGGACTAGCGGGTACGAGCAGTACTTC.

The chain joins TRBV4-1 to TRBJ2-7, with 8 bases aligning to TRBD2. This CDR3 is 15 amino acids long. Germline V gives CDR1 MGHRA, CDR2 YSYEKL. V was pared by 3 bases and J by 1 base, with 5 bases of the junction left unmatched. The CDR3 coding sequence is TGCGCCAGCAGCCATGTTGCGGGAGGATCCTACGAGCAGTACTTC. It specifies CASSHVAGGSYEQYF.

This sequence joins TRBV25-1 and TRBJ1-1; D not certain. CDR1 MGHDK and CDR2 SYGVNS come from the germline V gene. This CDR3 region has 12 residues. The V and J ends lost 3 bases and 7 bases respectively, with 9 bases between them. The CDR3 sequence: CASSEGVGEAFF. CDR3 nucleotides: TGTGCCAGCAGTGAGGGAGTTGGTGAAGCTTTCTTT.

The genes are TRBV24-1 and TRBJ2-2; D is unclear. Trimming removed 6 bases at V and 4 bases at J, with 5 bases between. Per germline, CDR1 KGHDR and CDR2 SFDVKD. CDR3 length: 12 residues. The CDR3 DNA follows: TGTGCCACCAGTATCAGCACCGGGGAGCTGTTTTTT. As protein: CATSISTGELFF.